This entry features one T cell receptor beta chain sequence. In the authors' methods: Researchers report that nucleated cell counts were estimated from reference gene primer amplification. Clones were sequenced by immunoSEQ multiplex PCR, and TCRdb holds only the in-frame ones, with some missing. Clone size and V and J calls were adopted from that table, with D and trimming inferred from the DNA. The sample records more than 70,000 clones, roughly 80% being singletons. The entry originates in a study of blood T cell repertoires in COVID-19. The overall study: Both acute and convalescent COVID-19 samples were obtained from the United States, Italy and Spain. The cDNA or gDNA used as material had been derived from T cells, B-cell-depleted T cells, or PBMCs.

Trimming took 0 bases from V and 6 from J; bases not matched to a gene: 10. The CDR3 loop spans 17 amino acids. Germline V lookup: CDR1 LNHDA, CDR2 SQIVND (reference sequence). The TCR originated in a woman older than 75 with active or convalescent COVID-19. The sample comprised peripheral blood. The chain employs TRBV19 and TRBJ2-7, with 11 bases aligning to TRBD2. CDR3 in DNA: TGTGCCAGTAGTATAGATCCGGTGACTAGCGGGACCTCCGAGCAGTACTTC. Its protein is CASSIDPVTSGTSEQYF.